In its sample, the clone carrying this T cell receptor (beta chain) was seen a few times. Its antigen is unknown. Trimming left V 4 bases short and J 0 bases short, with 13 bases between. The CDR3 is 15 amino acids. Germline V CDR1 and CDR2: SGHTA, FQGNSA. These data belong to a study of T cells in Graves' hyperthyroidism and ophthalmopathy. Fresh peripheral blood, 8 to 10 ml of it, supplied the PBMCs. General study points: Model output signaled ophthalmopathy a median approximately 6 months ahead of onset.

It was RNA transcripts that yielded the amplified TCR beta CDR3 regions. First-round RT-PCR of the TCR CDR3 relied on the HTBI primer set. TCRdb processed the multiplex PCR reads anew with MiXCR; each CDR3 protein has one entry. The sample holds roughly 660,000 distinct CDR3 sequences; 15% to 20% are singletons and the top ten take about 14%. The sequenced material came from blood. This chain links TRBV7-2 with TRBJ2-7, with D hard to call. This receptor was obtained from a man aged 45-65 years with Graves' hyperthyroidism. The CDR3 protein is CASSSSTTLSYEQYF. In nucleotides, the CDR3 is TGTGCCAGCAGCTCCTCAACGACACTCTCCTACGAGCAGTACTTC.